This T cell receptor (beta chain) was observed in a study of shared clonotypes between healthy human individuals. An assay was performed, and its level was deep. About 33,000 T cell genomes (about 0.2 ug DNA) went into each sorted-subset replicate. Sequenced by immunoSEQ multiplex PCR; TCRdb stores in-frame clones only, minus some. This table holds about 1 million clones, roughly 80% found once. On this clone: No antigen is known for it.

General study points: Naive subsets tended to show greater estimated richness than memory subsets. Depth was large, yet rarefaction showed that sorted-subset sequencing was incomplete.

The sequence was obtained from a man younger than 35 in good health. Sequenced: memory CD4+ T cells sorted from blood. Subset in this sample: CD45RA-negative fraction.

CDR3 in amino acids: CASSAGSTDTQYF. The CDR3 region has the DNA TGTGCCAGCAGCGCAGGGTCGACAGATACGCAGTATTTT. The chain couples TRBV9 to TRBJ2-3; TRBD1 is a possible D gene (5 bases). In germline, CDR1 is SGDLS, CDR2 YYNGEE. The CDR3 totals 13 residues. V was trimmed by 3 bases and J by 3 bases, leaving 8 bases between them.